This T cell receptor beta chain stems from a study of blood T cell repertoires in COVID-19. In the study overall: Samples representing acute and convalescent COVID-19 were sourced from the United States, Italy and Spain. The analysed material was cDNA or gDNA that came from T cells, B-cell-depleted T cells, or PBMCs.

CDR1 and CDR2 from the germline V gene are SGHAT and FQNNGV. The CDR3 is 14 amino acids. V shed 5 bases, J shed 4 bases, and the junction held 7 bases outside the gene matches. Cohorts were determined from participant-reported clinical history. Source study methods: Reference gene primer amplification gave nucleated cell count estimates. Using immunoSEQ multiplex PCR, the repertoire was profiled, and TCRdb retains in-frame clones only, with some absent. The V and J calls and the clone size are those of that table, but D and trimming were determined from the DNA. This repertoire shows approximately 250,000 clones, about 91% found once; its top ten account for 2.8%.

The sequencing sample was made of PBMCs or T cells enriched from blood (not recorded which). The chain is built from TRBV11-2 and TRBJ2-5; 7 bases are a match to TRBD1. The sequence was obtained from a man aged 35 to 55 who had been exposed to COVID-19. DNA of the CDR3: TGTGCCAGCAGCCGAGACAGGGTAGGAGAGACCCAGTACTTC. It specifies CASSRDRVGETQYF.